The rows below give T cell receptor beta chains drawn from one sample of a study of T cells in localized non-small cell lung cancer. This table comes from immunoSEQ multiplex PCR, and its TCRdb copy is limited to in-frame clones, with some not included. The sample lists 90,000 or so clones, 80% to 90% occurring once. This material consisted of peripheral blood, taken before any cancer treatment. The receptor source for this set is a man between 40 and 70 years old with stage I squamous cell lung carcinoma. Both conserved end residues are part of each CDR3.

V gene,CDR3 protein
TRBV5-3,CARSLSLWENQPQHF
TRBV19,CASRSGEDNSPLHF
TRBV19,CATADRVGEKLFF
TRBV6-4,CASSDSMGRAAFF
TRBV7-9,CASSLAGQANSPLHF
TRBV25-1,CASSEGSTGNTEAFF
TRBV6-5,CASSFIQGTGANVLTF
TRBV5-1,CASSLAGTGGDEQYF
TRBV9,CASTFSSSGNTIYF
TRBV13,CASSPAGTSGGPSYNEQFF
TRBV25-1,CASSPHSEGGYTGELFF
TRBV5-1,CASSFGTGEEKLFF
TRBV7-9,CASSTSGVRYEQYF
TRBV9,CASSPNRGLQETQYF
TRBV6-1,CASSDQAVGNQPQHF
TRBV9,CASSVDRAGEKLFF
TRBV28,CVGTGRGYTF
TRBV19,CASRTQVNTEAFF
TRBV10-3,CAISLRSGTGETQYF
TRBV6-5,CASSTDRSSGNTIYF
TRBV19,CASSWGQGTDTQYF
TRBV10-3,CAISESAGYLQETQYF
TRBV28,CASKGGSYNEQFF
TRBV5-1,CASSLAGVGTDTQYF